The TCR beta chain under discussion was sequenced for a study of PD-L1 blockade in urothelial cancer. Produced via immunoSEQ multiplex PCR; TCRdb's table is partial and in-frame only. The sample yields 70,000 to 75,000 clones, approximately 91% seen once. The ends were cut back, 6 bases at V and 7 bases at J, with 9 bases in the middle. Germline loops: CDR1 MNHNS, CDR2 SASEGT. This CDR3 has 11 amino acids. The sequenced sample was PBMCs, obtained around atezolizumab (anti-PD-L1) treatment. This clonotype was sampled from a man aged 55 to 70 with urothelial cancer. V usage is TRBV6-1 and J usage is TRBJ1-1; D may be TRBD1 (5 bases). The CDR3 region has the DNA TGTGCCAGCAGCTTTCAGGGTGAAGCTTTCTTT. This codes for CASSFQGEAFF.